This T cell receptor beta chain was identified during a study of tumor and adjacent non-tumor tissue in lung cancer. Study summary: On average, productive TCRbeta reads reached about 4.4 million per sample. Study-wide findings and caveats: Top 100 clones took a larger repertoire share in normal lung. Shorter survival was associated with higher TCR diversity in tumors. Significantly higher TCR diversity was found in tumor than normal lung.

This sample's RNA came from whole unsorted tissue. Distant lung tissue was collected more than 3 cm away from the tumor edge. Points on this clonotype: Its antigen is still unknown.

Germline-derived CDR1 and CDR2 are MNHEY and SVGEGT. Between the trimmed V and J ends, which lost 10 bases and 6 bases, there was a span of 25 bases. The length of the CDR3 is 16 residues. TCRbeta libraries were built with three rounds of nested PCR, modified from ARM-PCR. TCRdb recomputed calls from the multiplex PCR reads with MiXCR, one row per CDR3 protein. Seen here are about 75,000 distinct CDR3 sequences, approximately 71% observed once, and the top ten hold about 27%. The source of this sequence is a woman aged 50 to 60 with non-small cell lung cancer. The specimen was distant non-tumor lung tissue. V usage is TRBV6-2 or TRBV6-3 and J usage is TRBJ1-5; perhaps TRBD1 as D (6 bases). The CDR3 region is CANSRTQGGYIQPQHF. CDR3 in DNA: TGTGCCAACAGCCGCACCCAAGGGGGGTACATTCAGCCCCAGCATTTT.